This T cell receptor (beta chain) comes out of a study of shared clonotypes between healthy human individuals (dated by TCRdb to the early 2020s). For context, the study as a whole: The cohort included three men and two women between 18 and 49 years of age. Blood TCR repertoires of a handful of healthy adults were deeply sequenced to estimate repertoire size and the extent of clonotype sharing between individuals. Per donor, three plates each were used for CD4 naive and CD4 memory, two for CD8 naive, and one for CD8 memory. Libraries were prepared and TCR repertoires were sequenced by different laboratories using diverse techniques, in order to increase sequencing depth and limit assay-specific biases. Leukapheresis yielded between about 0.94 and 8.9 billion PBMCs per donor. Study-wide conclusions, independent of this receptor: Estimated clonotype richness was generally larger for naive than for memory subsets. Even with the large sequencing depth, rarefaction of the sorted-subset datasets indicated that sequencing was incomplete. Approximately 5% of naive CD4, more than 3% of naive CD8, about 2.5% of memory CD4, and approximately 0.39% of memory CD8 clonotypes were shared across a few donors. Compared with non-shared clonotypes, clonotypes shared by all four sorted-subset donors had higher generation probabilities. Sampling was limited to blood, and TCR repertoires in tissue likely differ from TCR repertoires in blood. Because the study included a small number of donors, the genetic and exposure-history diversity represented was limited. Pairwise subsampling indicated that sequencing depth was expected to affect the degree of clonotype sharing among donors.

Trimming removed 0 bases from V and 7 bases from J, leaving 15 bases between the germline ends. CDR1 LGHNA and CDR2 YSLEER were looked up in the germline V gene. Including the terminal cysteine and phenylalanine, the CDR3 comprises 15 residues. Only the CDR3 DNA is retained, 45 bases long and in frame from the first base. The donors were healthy, HIV-negative adults with no recently reported acute infections or vaccinations. Every donor was a Caucasian adult residing in Nashville, Tennessee, USA. CD4+ T cells were enriched by magnetic negative selection; naive cells were then positively selected on CD45RA, and the negative fraction formed the memory subset. Blood was collected by leukapheresis, and PBMCs were isolated by Ficoll-Histopaque density gradient centrifugation and then cryopreserved in liquid nitrogen vapor phase. Analytical flow cytometry was used to check the purity and quantity of each magnetically sorted T cell population. From each sorted fraction, genomic DNA was isolated and quantified by UV absorbance on a Nanodrop 2000c.

TCR CDR3 regions were amplified from genomic DNA by multiplex PCR using the deep immunoSEQ assay. For each cell subset, the extracted genomic DNA was distributed evenly across all wells of several immunoSEQ 96-well plates, and each plate served as one replicate. Each replicate PCR for sorted subsets received approximately 220 ng genomic DNA, equal to tens of thousands of T cell genomes. The purified libraries were quantified using a Qubit 3.0 fluorometer, sized with a Bioanalyzer 2100, and then quantified again using the KAPA Library Quantification kit. Every immunoSEQ 96-well plate was sequenced on a dedicated single-read 150-cycle Illumina NextSeq 550 flow cell. The source study handled its data this way. Because the immunoSEQ output included only junctional sequences and no quality scores, the filtering could not be the same as the filtering used for full-length reads. Sequences were annotated with PyIR, a Python wrapper for IgBLAST v1.9, and V/J genes and CDR3 were assigned using IMGT germline references. Reads with weak V/J assignments (E-value above 1e-6), missing CDR3, stop codons, out-of-frame junctions, or ambiguous translated residues were removed. V3J clonotypes were defined by identical inferred V gene, J gene, and CDR3 amino acid sequence. The percentage overlap between two repertoires was calculated by dividing the number of shared unique clonotypes by the size of the smaller repertoire. Three approaches were used to assess repertoire richness: RTK rarefaction, the Chao1 estimator, and Recon v2.1 estimates of unobserved clonotypes. Generation probabilities were computed with OLGA for all TCRbeta clonotypes obtained by the gDNA method from several donors. In TCRdb, the immuneACCESS table is reduced to in-frame sequences with V and J assigned. These tables do not hold every clone; where another copy was compared, an unresolved V gene accounts for under half, and the others remain unexplained. Clone size and V and J calls were adopted from that table, with D and trimming inferred from the DNA. The sample profile shows about 2.3 million clones; approximately 93% of them were found once. The ten largest clones capture about 0.39% of the sample.

On this clone: Its antigen remains undetermined. No clone much larger than this one lies a single base away; base qualities are absent.

This clonotype was obtained from a man between 18 and 35 years old in good health. Some clones in this sample may be carry-over from other donors' samples. The sequencing sample was made of naive CD4+ T cells from PBMCs. The cell subset or site label here, explained by the study, means: CD45RA+ positively selected. The sequence is built from TRBV4-3 and TRBJ1-2, with the D gene not clear enough to name. The CDR3 here reads CASSQERRAGRGYTF. The bases read TGCGCCAGCAGCCAAGAGAGGAGGGCTGGGCGTGGCTACACCTTC.